The sequence of this T cell receptor beta chain was determined in a study of cytomegalovirus exposure and HLA in healthy donors. V was trimmed by 1 base and J by 2 bases, leaving 14 bases between them. This CDR3 spans 15 amino acids. Germline V CDR1 and CDR2: GTSNPN, SVGIG (reference sequence). Of note for this clone: Its antigen remains unidentified.

The PCR ran on 60 Vbeta and 13 Jbeta primers. Methods used by the authors: Later, 65 million to 85 million unique TCR beta chains were counted in an analysis, and some 9.9 million of them were shared. Generated by immunoSEQ multiplex PCR, the TCRdb table keeps only in-frame clones and is missing some. The V and J calls and clone size were taken over from that table, and D and trimming were inferred from the DNA. The profile shows about 64,000 clones, roughly 73% of them singletons. General study findings and limits: Cytomegalovirus-associated status was assigned to some 160 TCR beta chains. An assumption of roughly uniform sequencing depth across donors underlay the presence/absence analyses. Most TCR sequences were uncommon, yet certain public TCRs appeared in many donors.

The chain is built from TRBV30 and TRBJ2-5; D is perhaps TRBD1 (6 bases). The sample taken for sequencing was PBMCs. This receptor was taken from a male donor in good health and CMV-seropositive. The CDR3 sequence: CAWSGNRQVQETQYF. DNA for the CDR3: TGTGCCTGGAGTGGAAATAGACAGGTACAAGAGACCCAGTACTTC. Full variable domain (rest looked up from reference TRBV30 and TRBJ2-5): SQTIHQWPATLVQPVGSPLSLECTVEGTSNPNLYWYRQAAGRGLQLLFYSVGIGQISSEVPQNLSASRPQDRQFILSSKKLLLSDSGFYLCAWSGNRQVQETQYFGPGTRLLVL.